This T cell receptor beta chain was found in a study of blood T cells in healthy people across ages. This clonotype has only a few counts. Through a sample-barcoded 5' primer and a J-beta primer mix, a second PCR was run for roughly 7 to 12 cycles. TCRdb processed the 5' RACE reads anew with MiXCR; each CDR3 protein has one entry. The sample holds roughly 1.9 million distinct CDR3 sequences; roughly two fifths are singletons and the top ten take 20% to 25%. This TCR derives from a human donor in good health. The sequenced material came from blood.

The CDR3 bases are TGTGCCAGCAGCTTAGCTTGGGAAAGCTCCTACGAGCAGTACTTC. Amino acids: CASSLAWESSYEQYF. The chain uses TRBV11-2 and TRBJ2-7; D remains ambiguous. Germline loops: CDR1 SGHAT, CDR2 FQNNGV. Trimming took 1 base from V and 0 from J, leaving 10 bases between them. This CDR3 comprises 15 residues.